This TCR beta chain comes out of a study of regulatory T cells in long-lasting Graves disease. Time point indicated: newly diagnosed GD, antithyroid drugs for less than 3 months. Generation of the TCR library employed RNA extracted from PBMCs. According to the study, TCR beta libraries were built with iRepertoire HTBI primers and CDR3-region Arm-PCR. From the multiplex PCR reads, TCRdb called clonotypes with MiXCR, one entry per CDR3 protein. Of 400,000 to 500,000 distinct CDR3 sequences in the sample, more than 12% were seen once. This CDR3 spans 13 amino acids. V lost 3 bases, J lost 9 bases, and 6 bases stayed unmatched. Germline V gene sequence: CDR1 MRHNA, CDR2 SNTAGT. These data also featured in a second study, about T cells in Graves' hyperthyroidism and ophthalmopathy. That report adds: Patients aged 18 to 65 had newly diagnosed hyperthyroidism that had lasted under 2 months.

The gene calls are TRBV6-4 and TRBJ1-1, with 8 nucleotides matching TRBD1. Here the sequenced sample was peripheral blood mononuclear cells (PBMCs), taken at new diagnosis, from a patient treated with antithyroid drugs. The origin of this receptor is a woman aged 25 to 45 with Graves disease. CDR3 residues: CASSEGTGTQAFF. As DNA, the CDR3 is TGTGCCAGCAGTGAGGGGACAGGTACCCAAGCTTTCTTT.